Listed below are T cell receptor beta chains from one sample, sequenced in a study of radiotherapy plus CTLA-4 blockade in lung cancer. Assay used: immunoSEQ multiplex PCR; TCRdb lists only in-frame clones, some missing. The table records 50,000 or so clones, around nine tenths of them present only once. The source was peripheral blood, collected from a patient treated with radiotherapy plus ipilimumab. Receptor source: a human donor with non-small cell lung cancer whose response to radiotherapy plus ipilimumab could not be evaluated. The conserved cysteine and the conserved F or W are not part of the CDR3 here. Clone size is given for some rows only: seen once, a few or many times, or a class if the clone is expanded.

cdr3_length	clone_size	v_call	j_call	cdr3_aa
13	-	TRBV11-2	TRBJ2-1	ASSLGSSSYNEQF
14	-	TRBV6-5	TRBJ1-1	ASSYRGQRMNTEAF
15	-	TRBV7-6	TRBJ2-1	ASSPATSGRGSGEQF
14	-	TRBV5-5	TRBJ2-7	ASSFQSGQGSYEQY
13	-	TRBV5-1	TRBJ1-1	ASSITGQGDTEAF
14	-	TRBV7-8	TRBJ2-3	ASSLGLAGSTDTQY
17	-	TRBV27	TRBJ1-1	ASSLRRGRTTVLDTEAF
13	-	TRBV25-1	TRBJ2-5	ASSDPRDFPETQY
13	-	TRBV11-3	TRBJ2-5	ASSLDVLAQETQY
13	-	TRBV15	TRBJ2-2	ATSTVYLNTGELF
13	once	TRBV27	TRBJ1-5	ASSRTGNSNQPQH
13	-	TRBV29-1	TRBJ1-1	SVEVGTGWYTEAF
12	few	TRBV30	TRBJ1-4	AWRDRGGNEKLF
10	-	TRBV7-2	TRBJ1-2	ASSSVGRGCT
16	-	TRBV21-1	TRBJ2-7	ASSKAATDQGQTVEQY
13	once	TRBV5-1	TRBJ1-6	ASKGQGQYNSPLH
14	-	TRBV6-6	TRBJ1-4	ASSQFLGQRNEKLF
11	-	TRBV7-9	TRBJ2-7	ASSSQGGYEQY
12	once	TRBV5-6	TRBJ2-1	ASTRQRENSEQF
13	-	TRBV7-9	TRBJ2-7	ASSLAGGLDTEQY
16	-	TRBV7-9	TRBJ2-7	ASSSLAGSGRSAYEQY
11	-	TRBV7-2	TRBJ2-7	ASTKPSSYEQY
15	-	TRBV19	TRBJ2-2	ASTPVAGRRNTGELF
11	few	TRBV29-1	TRBJ1-2	SVIPDTNYGYT
12	-	TRBV10-3	TRBJ1-2	AIRGQEKDYGYT
13	-	TRBV4-3	TRBJ2-1	ASSQDFSLLGEQF
13	few	TRBV30	TRBJ2-1	AWRDTSGSSNEQF
13	-	TRBV12-5	TRBJ2-2	ASGDLTGMAGELF
12	-	TRBV19	TRBJ2-3	ASSNTLDINTQY
13	-	TRBV28	TRBJ2-1	ASQGASGRANEQF
12	-	TRBV7-2	TRBJ1-1	ASSWAAANTEAF
14	-	TRBV7-2	TRBJ2-7	ASSVTGTGNGGEQY
14	-	TRBV5-8	TRBJ2-7	ASSLGLGLSSYEQY
15	-	TRBV6-4	TRBJ1-3	ASRLVTGTVSGNTIY
12	-	TRBV6-5	TRBJ1-5	ASSRGTSNQPQH
13	-	TRBV9	TRBJ2-2	ASSSRGGATGELF
9	-	TRBV18	TRBJ1-1	ASSRDREAF
12	-	TRBV29-1	TRBJ1-2	SVEAARTNYGYT
18	-	TRBV12-5	TRBJ2-5	ASGLGGGRGTLHEKETQY
11	-	TRBV30	TRBJ2-7	AWSVLGGYEQY
14	-	TRBV7-9	TRBJ2-4	ASSLGWDREGNIQY
12	few	TRBV18	TRBJ1-2	ASSEDSSLNGYT
11	-	TRBV18	TRBJ1-1	ASSPGHLREAF
12	-	TRBV7-2	TRBJ2-7	ASSLSGGFNEQY
11	few	TRBV18	TRBJ1-2	ASSPSGWDGYT
12	once	TRBV6-4	TRBJ2-2	ASSPLWNTGELF
11	-	TRBV15	TRBJ2-7	ATSRDRMDRGL
13	-	TRBV23-1	TRBJ1-1	ASSSRGEGKTEAF
12	-	TRBV5-5	TRBJ2-7	ASSFYSPSYEQY
12	-	TRBV18	TRBJ1-1	ASSPQRDREGAF
12	-	TRBV7-9	TRBJ2-7	ATHPGGGLYEQY
13	-	TRBV5-1	TRBJ2-5	ASSLETSGSETQY
12	-	TRBV28	TRBJ1-1	ASSLRFGNTEAF
15	few	TRBV21-1	TRBJ2-7	ASTQAASPHDPYEQY
13	-	TRBV9	TRBJ2-2	ASSVDGQDTGELF
12	-	TRBV19	TRBJ1-2	ASRPATGTYGYT
12	-	TRBV29-1	TRBJ2-5	SVARGQVGETQY
14	-	TRBV11-2	TRBJ1-3	ASSLGRGGSGNTIY